The T cell receptor beta chain described here comes from a study of beta chain features in type 1 diabetes (dated by TCRdb to 2017 to 2018). Context from the whole study: Patients and healthy donors did not differ in mean age, gender distribution, total cell number or subset yield. Across all samples, approximately 98,000,000 sorted cells were examined, and cell number per subset correlated strongly with RNA yield. In the study, recently diagnosed type 1 diabetes patients and matched healthy donors were compared on the TCRB repertoires of their sorted circulating CD4+ T cell subsets. Naive and central memory subsets were obtained from all 30 or so donors, but regulatory and stem cell-like memory subsets were isolated from only 8 patients and roughly 8 healthy donors.

General findings and caveats noted by the study authors: At VDJ recombination sites, patients with type 1 diabetes made fewer insertions and deleted more nucleotides, a pattern implying thymic rearrangement abnormalities. Because cDNA rather than genomic DNA was sequenced, highly expressing activated cells could have been over-represented, although no difference in activation and CD3 levels was found between groups. Naive, central memory and regulatory TCRB repertoires appeared more similar among patients than among healthy donors. PCR may preferentially amplify shorter templates, but because patient and control samples were amplified and corrected together, any resulting skew would affect both groups equally. A moderate but significant shortening of TCRB CDR3 length was observed in type 1 diabetes patients in all four CD4+ subsets. HLA sub-analyses involved small numbers of individuals, so any influence of HLA type on TCRB rearrangement remained unresolved.

Each donor gave one peripheral blood draw, approximately 0.11 L on average, collected into heparinised tubes. A BD FACSAria II was used to sort naive, central memory, regulatory and stem cell-like memory CD4+ T cells with a panel that included CD45RO, CCR7, CD25, CD127, CD95 and CD27. A purity above 95% was achieved for all sorted populations. Right away, PBMCs were isolated by Lymphoprep density gradient centrifugation and were stained directly, with no culture step. So that batch effects would be minimized, each experiment stained and sorted samples in pairs, pairing one healthy donor with one patient. V and J lose 3 bases and 6 bases, and a span of 20 bases separates them. The germline V gene specifies KGHSH as CDR1 and LQKENI as CDR2. From the cysteine through the phenylalanine, the CDR3 covers 17 amino acids. The sequence is cut down to CDR3 DNA, 51 bases in frame from base 1. The entire isolated RNA was reverse transcribed using the High Capacity cDNA Reverse Transcription Kit, and thus expressed TCRB transcripts were sequenced. Deep immunoSEQ sequencing was applied to naive, central memory and regulatory T cell samples, giving an average of roughly 3.5 million total reads per sample. After sorted cells were lysed in RLT buffer, RNA was extracted with DNase-treated RNeasy Micro or Mini kits, with the choice depending on cell number. To prevent cross-contamination, each cell subset was processed individually, whereas patient and healthy donor samples were processed jointly. The immunoSEQ multiplex PCR was used to amplify TCRB sequences from cDNA, generating 87-bp fragments that spanned the CDR3 region. The amplicons were sequenced using the Illumina HiSeq platform. As for the authors' bioinformatics: Synthetic template baselines were used to correct PCR bias computationally, reads within Hamming distance 2 were collapsed, and singletons that could not be merged were discarded. By aligning reads against IMGT, V, D and J genes, CDR3 length, and insertions or deletions at six rearrangement sites were assigned. Within each subset, clonotype counts were normalized to sorted cell number, and only after that were true diversity and Gini coefficients computed with the tcR R package. Repertoire sharing was quantified using the overlap coefficient calculated on TCRB nucleotide sequences. Out-of-frame TCRB sequences from naive cells were analyzed as a proxy for the pre-selection repertoire. TCRdb limited this immuneACCESS table to in-frame rearrangements with V and J called. A share of clones is missing; checked studies link under half to unresolved V genes, and the rest is unexplained. Clone size and the V and J calls come from that table; the DNA yielded D and trimming. This sample comprises about 620,000 clones, 15% to 18% of them detected only once. Together, the top ten hold about 0.093% of the sample.

Note on this clone: The antigen it recognizes is unknown. Qualities for individual bases were not recorded, and no much larger clone is one base off.

The V and J genes are TRBV18 and TRBJ2-2; TRBD1 could be the D gene, as 6 bases match. Sequenced material: naive CD4+ T cells from blood. The cell subset or site label corresponds to: true naive CD4+ T cells. This receptor was obtained from a man aged 18 to 29 in good health. The DNA reads as follows: TGTGCCAGCTCACCTCGGGTCCAGGGGATTGGCGCCGGGGAGCTGTTTTTT. This yields the protein CASSPRVQGIGAGELFF.